This T cell receptor beta chain was sequenced during a study of T cell responses to AZD1222 COVID-19 vaccine. Study context: Samples with a second dose at about 4 or about 12 weeks were pooled together. Whole-study findings and limits: Repertoires in all cases were sampled only once the peak T cell response had passed.

CDR3 length: 15 residues. The germline V gene has CDR1 ENHRY and CDR2 SYGVKD. Trimming removed 5 bases from V and 5 bases from J, with 15 bases in between. Concerning this clone: Its antigen remains unknown.

Here immunoSEQ multiplex PCR was the method, and the copy in TCRdb shows in-frame clones only, minus some. The data hold about 140,000 clones, with around 92% observed a single time. The clonotype originates from an adult in good health. The material sequenced was peripheral blood, taken on day 0 of AZD1222 vaccination. The chain employs TRBV10-3 and TRBJ1-4, with D hard to call. In nucleotides, the CDR3 is TGTGCCATCAGTAACGGAGAGGTGATAAATGAAAAACTGTTTTTT. Protein: CAISNGEVINEKLFF.